This passage covers 2 T cell receptor beta chains from one sample sequenced in a study of blood T cells in healthy people across ages. PCR was performed a second time for roughly 7 to 11 cycles using a sample-barcoded 5' primer and a J-beta primer mix. TCRdb redid the calling of the 5' RACE reads with MiXCR, one entry per CDR3 protein. The sample holds about 760,000 distinct CDR3 sequences, 25% seen once. The sample also formed part of further work on T cells of mothers and their children.

Sequenced material: blood. Every receptor here comes from a boy aged 5-17 years in good health.

This chain uses TRBV5-1 with TRBJ2-3; D is undetermined. V was trimmed by 0 bases and J by 6 bases, leaving 11 bases between them. From germline, CDR1 is SGHRS and CDR2 YFSETQ. This CDR3 comprises 14 residues. CDR3 sequence: CASSLEVGRDTQYF. The DNA for the CDR3 is TGCGCCAGCAGCTTGGAAGTTGGGCGGGATACGCAGTATTTT.

In this sample, this clonotype turned up a few times. This chain links TRBV18 with TRBJ2-5; the match to TRBD2 covers 10 bases. Gene TRBJ2-1 matches the end of the DNA better, so the J call may be wrong. The CDR3 contains 16 residues. Germline V gene data show CDR1 as KGHSH and CDR2 as LQKENI. CDR3 loop: CASSFPRLAGDNEQFF. The CDR3 coding sequence is TGTGCCAGCTCATTCCCGAGGCTAGCGGGAGACAATGAGCAGTTCTTC.